This T cell receptor (beta chain) was sequenced in a study of CD8+ T cells in alopecia areata. V lost 4 bases to trimming and J lost 3 bases; unmatched junction nucleotides: 9. Germline assignment: CDR1 LGHNA and CDR2 YNFKEQ. The CDR3 sequence is 16 residues long. TCR sequencing used cDNA made by reverse transcription of extracted RNA. The protocol was immunoSEQ multiplex PCR, while the TCRdb copy is restricted to in-frame clones and leaves out a portion. The sample includes over 200,000 clones, around 62% of them seen just once. The sample consisted of CD4+ T cells sorted from blood, taken at week 0. The TCR was taken from a human donor with alopecia areata. The chain has TRBV4-2 and TRBJ2-7; 10 nucleotides line up with TRBD2. CDR3 sequence: CASSRRLAGENYEQYF. Here the CDR3 DNA reads TGTGCCAGCAGCCGGAGGCTAGCGGGAGAAAACTACGAGCAGTACTTC.